The 14 T cell receptor beta chains below were found in one sample sequenced in a study of blood T cell repertoires in COVID-19. Produced via immunoSEQ multiplex PCR; TCRdb's table is partial and in-frame only. The sample lists about 180,000 clones, approximately 89% occurring once. The material sequenced was PBMCs or T cells enriched from blood (not recorded which). The receptors were gathered from a woman aged 35 to 49 with acute COVID-19.

The chain links TRBV7-3 to TRBJ2-1; tentative D call: TRBD2 (5 bases). Germline lookup yields CDR1 SGHTA and CDR2 FQGTGA. This CDR3 region has 17 residues. Trimming took 4 bases from V and 6 from J, leaving 22 bases between them. The CDR3 region is CASSSSGTRTAANEQFF. Written as DNA, the CDR3 is TGTGCCAGCAGCTCCTCAGGCACCAGGACTGCAGCCAATGAGCAGTTCTTC.

In the case of this clone: Other nucleotide sequences in the sample specify the same CDR3. The chain employs TRBV30 and TRBJ2-5; 8 bases line up with TRBD1. J was trimmed by 5 bases and V by 3 bases; bases with no gene match: 8. The CDR3 consists of 14 residues. Germline values: CDR1 GTSNPN, CDR2 SVGIG (reference sequence). CDR3 in amino acids: CAWRGQGAGETQYF. The CDR3 DNA is TGTGCCTGGAGAGGGCAGGGGGCAGGTGAGACCCAGTACTTC.

The chain joins TRBV6-2 or TRBV6-3 to TRBJ2-7; 11 bases align to TRBD1. Germline values: CDR1 MNHEY, CDR2 SVGEGT. This CDR3 region has 14 residues. Trimming at V came to 4 bases and at J to 3 bases, leaving 2 bases not matched to a gene. The CDR3 loop is CASSFGTGGYEQYF. CDR3 nucleotides: TGTGCCAGCAGTTTCGGGACAGGGGGCTACGAGCAGTACTTC.

The chain carries TRBV2 and TRBJ2-1; D may be TRBD2 (7 bases). Per the germline V gene, CDR1 is SNHLY and CDR2 is FYNNEI. The CDR3 spans 13 residues. Trimming took 9 bases from V and 9 from J, leaving 18 bases between them. DNA of the CDR3: TGTGCCAGTCCCTCTTTAGGGGGGGGTGAGCAGTTCTTC. It specifies CASPSLGGGEQFF.

The V and J genes are TRBV4-2 and TRBJ1-6; D not certain. The CDR3 sequence is 14 residues long. V dropped 0 bases and J dropped 9 bases, with 9 bases sitting between them. Germline CDR1 is LGHNA and CDR2 is YNFKEQ. CDR3 in DNA: TGTGCCAGCAGCCAAGATCTTCGAGGTTCACCCCTCCACTTT. It codes for CASSQDLRGSPLHF.

The V gene is TRBV15, the J gene TRBJ2-5, with 11 bases that match TRBD2. The V gene's germline CDR1 is LNHNV and CDR2 YYDKDF (reference sequence). This CDR3 region has 14 residues. V lost 11 bases to trimming and J lost 5 bases; unmatched junction nucleotides: 10. The CDR3 here is CAGGSGGAEETQYF. The CDR3 nucleotides are TGTGCCGGAGGTAGCGGGGGGGCAGAGGAGACCCAGTACTTC.

The chain's CDR3 is CASGQGGANEKLFF. The CDR3 region has the DNA TGTGCCAGCGGACAGGGAGGGGCTAATGAAAAACTGTTTTTT. The chain recombines TRBV7-9 with TRBJ1-4, with TRBD1 matching 8 bases. The V gene's germline CDR1 is SEHNR and CDR2 FQNEAQ (reference sequence). V gave up 8 bases and J gave up 3 bases; unmatched junction bases: 5. The CDR3 consists of 14 residues.

The V gene is TRBV4-1, the J gene TRBJ2-1; D ambiguous. This CDR3 comprises 12 residues. The V gene lost 6 bases and the J gene lost 5 bases, with 8 bases spanning the gap. Germline CDR1 is MGHRA and CDR2 is YSYEKL. The CDR3 DNA reads TGCGCCAGCAGTCGACTCCACAATGAGCAGTTCTTC. As protein: CASSRLHNEQFF.

CDR3 loop: CATSRAGVGTNYGYTF. The CDR3 DNA reads TGTGCCACCAGCAGAGCTGGGGTTGGGACAAACTATGGCTACACCTTC. The chain combines TRBV15 with TRBJ1-2; possible D gene TRBD1, 6 bases. Per germline, CDR1 LNHNV and CDR2 YYDKDF (reference sequence). There are 16 residues in the CDR3. Trimming took 1 base from V and 2 from J, leaving 14 bases between them.

This clone appeared a few times. The V gene is TRBV4-3, the J gene TRBJ1-2, with D possibly TRBD1 on 5 matching bases. The CDR3 contains 16 residues. V was clipped by 0 bases and J by 1 base, with 12 bases between them. Germline V gives CDR1 LGHNA, CDR2 YSLEER. DNA for the CDR3: TGCGCCAGCAGCCAAGATCGGGGGACCTTTAACTATGGCTACACCTTC. Protein product: CASSQDRGTFNYGYTF.

This chain connects TRBV15 to TRBJ2-3; 16 nucleotides agree with TRBD2. Germline V gives CDR1 LNHNV, CDR2 YYDKDF (reference sequence). The CDR3 contains 16 residues. J gave up 5 bases and V 5 bases, and 4 bases lay outside the gene matches. The chain's CDR3 is CATSGGLAGGLDTQYF. CDR3 sequence (DNA): TGTGCCACCAGCGGGGGACTAGCGGGAGGGTTAGATACGCAGTATTTT.

This chain connects TRBV28 to TRBJ1-4; no reliable D call. From germline, CDR1 is MDHEN and CDR2 SYDVKM. V lost 6 bases to trimming and J lost 7 bases, with 15 bases between them. The CDR3 runs to 14 residues. The CDR3 region has the DNA TGTGCCAGCAGCTCGGGTACCTCGCCTGAAAAACTGTTTTTT. Amino acids: CASSSGTSPEKLFF.

The chain combines TRBV4-1 with TRBJ2-7; TRBD2 is a possible D gene (6 bases). This CDR3 has 14 amino acids. V lost 0 bases and J lost 6, with 12 bases in between. Germline-derived CDR1 and CDR2 are MGHRA and YSYEKL. The CDR3 is CASSQEGVRGEQYF. CDR3 bases: TGCGCCAGCAGCCAAGAGGGGGTGCGGGGCGAGCAGTACTTC.

The V and J genes are TRBV2 and TRBJ1-4, with 10 nucleotides matching TRBD1. Looked up from germline, CDR1 is SNHLY and CDR2 is FYNNEI. This CDR3 has 14 residues. V was pared by 4 bases and J by 8 bases, with 4 bases of the junction left unmatched. The CDR3 reads CASSADRGREKLFF. As DNA, the CDR3 is TGTGCCAGCAGTGCCGACAGGGGGCGGGAAAAACTGTTTTTT.